These T cell receptor beta chains were read from a single sample in a study of cytomegalovirus exposure and HLA in healthy donors. Sequencing used immunoSEQ multiplex PCR; TCRdb keeps in-frame clones, though not all of them. The table lists 150,000 to 200,000 clones, approximately 86% of them singletons. Input material: PBMCs. Receptors were obtained from a man aged 25-45 years in good health and CMV-seropositive. The CDR3 runs from the conserved cysteine through the conserved F or W. D genes are given only for firm matches. A clone size is listed for some rows: how often the clone was seen (once, few, many), or a class if it is expanded.

D gene	clone size	V gene	J gene	CDR3 protein	CDR3 DNA
-	-	TRBV5-1	TRBJ2-7	CASSLTGTETYEQYF	TGCGCCAGCAGCTTGACCGGGACGGAAACCTACGAGCAGTACTTC
-	-	TRBV9	TRBJ1-1	CASSVLGGNTEAFF	TGTGCCAGCAGCGTACTGGGGGGGAACACTGAAGCTTTCTTT
TRBD1	-	TRBV11-3	TRBJ1-1	CASSLLTGGPAEAFF	TGTGCCAGCAGCCTCTTGACAGGGGGTCCGGCTGAAGCTTTCTTT
-	once	TRBV6-5	TRBJ2-7	CASSYQGGPYEQYF	TGTGCCAGCAGTTACCAGGGGGGCCCCTACGAGCAGTACTTC
-	-	TRBV5-1	TRBJ1-5	CASSPNVDQPQHF	TGCGCCAGCAGCCCCAATGTGGATCAGCCCCAGCATTTT
TRBD1	-	TRBV5-6	TRBJ1-2	CATRGTGTSLGYTF	TGTGCCACGAGGGGGACAGGGACCTCTTTGGGCTACACCTTC
-	-	TRBV5-1	TRBJ2-3	CASSYQGDTQYF	TGCGCCAGCAGCTATCAGGGAGATACGCAGTATTTT
-	-	TRBV28	TRBJ2-1	CASSGGTNEQFF	TGTGCCAGCAGCGGCGGAACCAATGAGCAGTTCTTC
-	-	TRBV30	TRBJ1-1	CAWSGLQGRPEAFF	TGTGCCTGGAGTGGGTTACAGGGTCGGCCTGAAGCTTTCTTT
-	-	TRBV11-3	TRBJ2-1	CASSFPGADYNEQFF	TGTGCCAGCAGCTTTCCGGGAGCGGACTACAATGAGCAGTTCTTC
TRBD1	-	TRBV6-1	TRBJ1-4	CASTRDRAGEKLFF	TGTGCCAGCACCCGTGACAGGGCAGGAGAAAAACTGTTTTTT
-	-	TRBV6-5	TRBJ1-2	CASSRFGANYGYTF	TGTGCCAGCAGCCGATTCGGGGCTAACTATGGCTACACCTTC
TRBD1	-	TRBV7-2	TRBJ1-4	CASSLDRGEKLFF	TGTGCCAGCAGCTTGGACAGGGGGGAAAAACTGTTTTTT
-	-	TRBV25-1	TRBJ2-2	CASSGIQAPNTGELFF	TGTGCCAGCAGTGGTATACAGGCTCCAAACACCGGGGAGCTGTTTTTT
TRBD1	-	TRBV6-1	TRBJ1-3	CASSVGQDSGNTIYF	TGTGCCAGCAGTGTCGGACAGGATAGTGGAAACACCATATATTTT
-	-	TRBV4-1	TRBJ2-5	CASSGLARKETQYF	TGCGCCAGCAGCGGGCTTGCCAGGAAAGAGACCCAGTACTTC
-	-	TRBV10-1	TRBJ2-5	CASSRETQYF	TGCGCCAGCTCCCGGGAGACCCAGTACTTC
-	-	TRBV9	TRBJ1-5	CASSAPKGQPQHF	TGTGCCAGCAGCGCTCCAAAAGGACAGCCCCAGCATTTT